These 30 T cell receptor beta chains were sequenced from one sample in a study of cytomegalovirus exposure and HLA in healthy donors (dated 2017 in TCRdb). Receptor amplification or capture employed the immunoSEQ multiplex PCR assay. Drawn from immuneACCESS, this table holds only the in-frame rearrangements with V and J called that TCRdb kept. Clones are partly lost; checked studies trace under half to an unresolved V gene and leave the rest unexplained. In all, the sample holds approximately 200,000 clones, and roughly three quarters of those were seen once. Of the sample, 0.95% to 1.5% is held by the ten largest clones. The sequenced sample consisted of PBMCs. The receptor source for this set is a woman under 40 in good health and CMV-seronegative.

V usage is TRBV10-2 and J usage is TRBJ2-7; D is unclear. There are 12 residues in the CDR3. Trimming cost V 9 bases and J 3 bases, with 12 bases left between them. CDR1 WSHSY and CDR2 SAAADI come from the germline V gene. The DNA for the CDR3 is TGCGCCAGTTGTACTTTCCTCTACGAGCAGTACTTC. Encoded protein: CASCTFLYEQYF.

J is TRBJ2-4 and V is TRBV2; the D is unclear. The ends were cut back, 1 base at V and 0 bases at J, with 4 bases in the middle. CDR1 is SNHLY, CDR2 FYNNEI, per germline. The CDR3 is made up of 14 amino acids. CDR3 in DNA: TGTGCCAGCAGTGAAGGACTAGCCAAAAACATTCAGTACTTC. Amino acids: CASSEGLAKNIQYF.

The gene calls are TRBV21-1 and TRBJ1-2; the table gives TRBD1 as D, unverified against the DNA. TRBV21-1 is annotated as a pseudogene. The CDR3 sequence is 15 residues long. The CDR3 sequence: CASSKQIRPPYGYTF. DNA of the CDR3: TGTGCCAGCAGCAAACAGATCCGTCCCCCCTATGGCTACACCTTC.

CDR3 coding DNA: TGTGCCACCCCCGGCGGTCAGCCCCAGCATTTT. Translated: CATPGGQPQHF. This chain connects TRBV19 to TRBJ1-5; D uncertain. Germline CDR1 is LNHDA and CDR2 is SQIVND (reference sequence). The CDR3 has 11 amino acids. V was cut by 10 bases and J by 6 bases, with 10 bases left in between.

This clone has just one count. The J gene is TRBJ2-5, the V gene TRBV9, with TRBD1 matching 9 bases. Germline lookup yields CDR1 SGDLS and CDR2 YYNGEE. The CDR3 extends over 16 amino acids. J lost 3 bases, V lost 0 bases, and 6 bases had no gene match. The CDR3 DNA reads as TGTGCCAGCAGCGTAGGAGCCGGGACAGGGAAAGAGACCCAGTACTTC. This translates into CASSVGAGTGKETQYF.

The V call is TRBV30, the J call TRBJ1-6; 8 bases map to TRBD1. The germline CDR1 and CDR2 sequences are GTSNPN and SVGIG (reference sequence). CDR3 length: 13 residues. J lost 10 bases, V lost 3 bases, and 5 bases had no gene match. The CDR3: CAWRGQGGSPLHF. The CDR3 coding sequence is TGTGCCTGGAGAGGACAGGGCGGGTCACCCCTCCACTTT.

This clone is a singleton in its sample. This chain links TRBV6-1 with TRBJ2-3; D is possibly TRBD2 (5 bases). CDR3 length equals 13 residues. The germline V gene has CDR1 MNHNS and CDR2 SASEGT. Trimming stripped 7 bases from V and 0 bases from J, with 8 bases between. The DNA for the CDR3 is TGTGCCAGCACTCGGACTAGCACAGATACGCAGTATTTT. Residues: CASTRTSTDTQYF.

This chain's CDR3 is CASTQREHYGYTF. Here the CDR3 DNA reads TGTGCCAGCACCCAAAGGGAGCACTATGGCTACACCTTC. The rearrangement links TRBV6-5 to TRBJ1-2; unclear D gene. This CDR3 has 13 amino acids. V dropped 7 bases and J dropped 3 bases, with 12 bases sitting between them. The V gene's germline CDR1 is MNHEY and CDR2 SVGAGI.

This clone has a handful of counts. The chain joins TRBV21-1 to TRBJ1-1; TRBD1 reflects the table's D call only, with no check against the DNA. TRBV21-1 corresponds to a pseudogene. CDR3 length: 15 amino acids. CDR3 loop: CASSRGDRAKTEAFF. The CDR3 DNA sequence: TGTGCCAGCAGCAGGGGGGACAGGGCTAAGACTGAAGCTTTCTTT.

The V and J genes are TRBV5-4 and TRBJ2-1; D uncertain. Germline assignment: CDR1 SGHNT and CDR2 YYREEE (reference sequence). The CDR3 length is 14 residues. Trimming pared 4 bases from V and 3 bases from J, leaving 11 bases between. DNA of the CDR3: TGTGCCAGCAGCGCAAGCCCCCTCTACAATGAGCAGTTCTTC. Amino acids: CASSASPLYNEQFF.

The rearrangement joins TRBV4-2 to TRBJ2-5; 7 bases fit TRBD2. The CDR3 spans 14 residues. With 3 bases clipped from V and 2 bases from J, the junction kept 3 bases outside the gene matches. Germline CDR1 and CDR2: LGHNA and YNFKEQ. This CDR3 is CASSHSSGQETQYF. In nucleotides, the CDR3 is TGTGCCAGCAGCCACTCTAGCGGACAAGAGACCCAGTACTTC.

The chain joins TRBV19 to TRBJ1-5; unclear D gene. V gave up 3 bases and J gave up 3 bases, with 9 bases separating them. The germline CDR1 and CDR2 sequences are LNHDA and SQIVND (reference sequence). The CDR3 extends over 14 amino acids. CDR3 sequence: CASSIAQTNQPQHF. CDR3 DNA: TGTGCCAGTAGTATTGCACAAACCAATCAGCCCCAGCATTTT.

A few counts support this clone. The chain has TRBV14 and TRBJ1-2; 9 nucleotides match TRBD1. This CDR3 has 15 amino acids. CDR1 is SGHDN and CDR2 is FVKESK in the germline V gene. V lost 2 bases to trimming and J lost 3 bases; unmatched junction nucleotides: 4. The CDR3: CASSQLQGAHYGYTF. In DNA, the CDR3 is TGTGCCAGCAGCCAACTACAGGGGGCCCACTATGGCTACACCTTC. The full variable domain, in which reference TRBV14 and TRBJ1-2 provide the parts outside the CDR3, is EAGVTQFPSHSVIEKGQTVTLRCDPISGHDNLYWYRRVMGKEIKFLLHFVKESKQDESGMPNNRFLAERTGGTYSTLKVQPAELEDSGVYFCASSQLQGAHYGYTFGSGTRLTVV.

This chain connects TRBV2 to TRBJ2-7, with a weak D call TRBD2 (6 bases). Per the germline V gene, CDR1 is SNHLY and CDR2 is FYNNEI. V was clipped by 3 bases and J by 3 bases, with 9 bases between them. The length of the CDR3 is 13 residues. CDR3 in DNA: TGTGCCAGCAGTGAGCGCGGGGTCTACGAGCAGTACTTC. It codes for CASSERGVYEQYF.

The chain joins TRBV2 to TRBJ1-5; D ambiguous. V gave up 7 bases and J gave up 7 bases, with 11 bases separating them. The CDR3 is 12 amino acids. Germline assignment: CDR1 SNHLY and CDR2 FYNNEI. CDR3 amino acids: CASMRVGQPQHF. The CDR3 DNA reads TGTGCCAGCATGAGGGTCGGCCAGCCCCAGCATTTT.

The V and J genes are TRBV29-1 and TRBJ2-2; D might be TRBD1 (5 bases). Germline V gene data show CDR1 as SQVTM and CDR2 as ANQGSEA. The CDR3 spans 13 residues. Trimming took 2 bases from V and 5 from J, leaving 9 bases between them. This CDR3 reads CSVEWTTTGELFF. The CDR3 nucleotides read TGCAGCGTTGAATGGACAACTACCGGGGAGCTGTTTTTT.

The CDR3 DNA reads as TGTGCCAGCAGTGAACAGTTAGGGGTCGTGGAGCAGTTCTTC. It specifies CASSEQLGVVEQFF. The rearrangement joins TRBV6-1 to TRBJ2-1; tentative D call: TRBD1 (5 bases). The germline V and J ends were trimmed by 2 bases and 10 bases, with 15 bases remaining between them. This CDR3 spans 14 amino acids. Germline CDR1 is MNHNS and CDR2 is SASEGT.

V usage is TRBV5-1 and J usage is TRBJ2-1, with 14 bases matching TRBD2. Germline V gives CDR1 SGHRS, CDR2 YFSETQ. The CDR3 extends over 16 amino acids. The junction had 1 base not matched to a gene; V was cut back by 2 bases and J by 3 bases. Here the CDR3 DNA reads TGCGCCAGCAGCTTAGGACTAGCGGGGGGCTACAATGAGCAGTTCTTC. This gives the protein CASSLGLAGGYNEQFF.

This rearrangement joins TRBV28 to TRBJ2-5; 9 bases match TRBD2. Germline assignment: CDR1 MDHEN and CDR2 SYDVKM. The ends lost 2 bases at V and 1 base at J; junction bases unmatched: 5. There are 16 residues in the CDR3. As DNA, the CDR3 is TGTGCCAGCAGTTTAAGTCCTAGCGGGATCCAAGAGACCCAGTACTTC. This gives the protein CASSLSPSGIQETQYF. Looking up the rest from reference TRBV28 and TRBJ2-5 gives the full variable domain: DVKVTQSSRYLVKRTGEKVFLECVQDMDHENMFWYRQDPGLGLRLIYFSYDVKMKEKGDIPEGYSVSREKKERFSLILESASTNQTSMYLCASSLSPSGIQETQYFGPGTRLLVL.

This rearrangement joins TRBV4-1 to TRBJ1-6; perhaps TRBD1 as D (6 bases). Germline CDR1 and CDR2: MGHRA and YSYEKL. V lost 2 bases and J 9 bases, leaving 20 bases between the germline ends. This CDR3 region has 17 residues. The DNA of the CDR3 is TGCGCCAGCAGCCAAAATCAGGCACAGGGCGTTGCTTCACCCCTCCACTTT. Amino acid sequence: CASSQNQAQGVASPLHF.

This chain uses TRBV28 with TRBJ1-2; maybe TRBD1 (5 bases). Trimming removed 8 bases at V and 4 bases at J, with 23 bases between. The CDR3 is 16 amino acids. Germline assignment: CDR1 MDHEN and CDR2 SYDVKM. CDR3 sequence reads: CASGTPGRGRGYGYTF. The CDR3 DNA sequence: TGTGCCAGCGGTACCCCTGGGAGGGGAAGGGGCTATGGCTACACCTTC.

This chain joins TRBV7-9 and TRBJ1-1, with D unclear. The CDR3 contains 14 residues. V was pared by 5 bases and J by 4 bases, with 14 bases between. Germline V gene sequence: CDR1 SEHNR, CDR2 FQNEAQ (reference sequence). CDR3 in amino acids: CASSIYRSSTEAFF. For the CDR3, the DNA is TGTGCCAGCAGCATATACCGGAGTTCCACTGAAGCTTTCTTT.

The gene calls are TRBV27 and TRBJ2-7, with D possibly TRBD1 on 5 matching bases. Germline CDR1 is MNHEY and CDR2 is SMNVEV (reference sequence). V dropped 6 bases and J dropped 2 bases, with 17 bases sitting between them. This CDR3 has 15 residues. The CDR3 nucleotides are TGTGCCAGCAGACAGACCCGCCAGGGTCCCTACGAGCAGTACTTC. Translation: CASRQTRQGPYEQYF.

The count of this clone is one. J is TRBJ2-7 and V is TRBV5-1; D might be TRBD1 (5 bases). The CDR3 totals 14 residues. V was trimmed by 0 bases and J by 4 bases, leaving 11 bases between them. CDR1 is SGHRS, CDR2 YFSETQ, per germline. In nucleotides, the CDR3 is TGCGCCAGCAGCTTGGTAGGGGAAGGGTACGAGCAGTACTTC. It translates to CASSLVGEGYEQYF.

CDR3 coding DNA: TGTGCCAGCAGCTTAGCAGGGCGGGGAGAGACCCAGTACTTC. Protein: CASSLAGRGETQYF. The chain recombines TRBV7-3 with TRBJ2-5; the D gene is possibly TRBD2 (6 bases). The germline V and J ends were trimmed by 2 bases and 4 bases, with 11 bases remaining between them. The CDR3 has 14 amino acids. Germline V gene lookup returns CDR1 SGHTA and CDR2 FQGTGA.

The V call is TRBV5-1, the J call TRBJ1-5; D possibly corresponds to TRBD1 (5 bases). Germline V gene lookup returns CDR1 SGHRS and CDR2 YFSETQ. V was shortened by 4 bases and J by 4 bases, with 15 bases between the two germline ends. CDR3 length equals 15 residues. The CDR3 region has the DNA TGCGCCAGCAGCCCGGACGGGGGGTCGAATCAGCCCCAGCATTTT. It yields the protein CASSPDGGSNQPQHF. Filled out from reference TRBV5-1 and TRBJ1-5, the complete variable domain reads KAGVTQTPRYLIKTRGQQVTLSCSPISGHRSVSWYQQTPGQGLQFLFEYFSETQRNKGNFPGRFSGRQFSNSRSEMNVSTLELGDSALYLCASSPDGGSNQPQHFGDGTRLSIL.

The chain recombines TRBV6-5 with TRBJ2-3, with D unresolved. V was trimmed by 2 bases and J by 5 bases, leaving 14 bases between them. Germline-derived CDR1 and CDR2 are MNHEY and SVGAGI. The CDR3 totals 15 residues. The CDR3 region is CASSYDAVSVDTQYF. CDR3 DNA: TGTGCCAGCAGTTACGATGCGGTTTCGGTAGATACGCAGTATTTT.

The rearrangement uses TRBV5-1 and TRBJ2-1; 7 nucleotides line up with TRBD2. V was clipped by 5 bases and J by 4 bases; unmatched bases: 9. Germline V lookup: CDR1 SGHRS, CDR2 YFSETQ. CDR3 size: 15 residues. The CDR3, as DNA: TGCGCCAGCAGTCAACCGCTAGCGGCGTACAATGAGCAGTTCTTC. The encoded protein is CASSQPLAAYNEQFF.

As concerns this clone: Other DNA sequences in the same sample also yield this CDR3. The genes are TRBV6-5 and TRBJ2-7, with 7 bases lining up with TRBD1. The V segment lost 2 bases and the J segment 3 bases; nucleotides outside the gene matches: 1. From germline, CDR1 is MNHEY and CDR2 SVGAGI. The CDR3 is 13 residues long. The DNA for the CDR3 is TGTGCCAGCAGTTACCGGGACAGCTACGAGCAGTACTTC. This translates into CASSYRDSYEQYF.

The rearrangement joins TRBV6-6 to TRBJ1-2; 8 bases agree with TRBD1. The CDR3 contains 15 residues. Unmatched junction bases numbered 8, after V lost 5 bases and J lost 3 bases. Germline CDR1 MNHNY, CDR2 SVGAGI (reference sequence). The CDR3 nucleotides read TGTGCCAGCAGTCACGGGACAGGCATGGACTATGGCTACACCTTC. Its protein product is CASSHGTGMDYGYTF.